This note documents a single T cell receptor beta chain sequence. Its antigen remains unidentified. Base qualities are missing; no much larger clone stands one base away. This entry belongs to a study of cytomegalovirus exposure and HLA in healthy donors (dated by TCRdb to between 2016 and 2019). Regarding the complete study: In an earlier analysis of some 610 of the donors, 250 to 300 Gb of sequence data and 90 million to 120 million unique TCR beta sequences from roughly 180 million T cells were reported. In the later analysis, no new phenotypic data were used to find candidate immune exposures; instead, reliance was placed on TCR beta sequences and their occurrence across donors. The number of typed donors differed by locus: about 620-630 for A, B, C, DRB1 and DQB1; 522 for DQA1; 606 for DPA1; and 450 to 480 for DPB1. Donor age, sex, ethnicity and CMV serostatus were compiled together with the repertoire data. Class I and class II HLA loci were covered by the typing at four-digit resolution. The study aimed to test whether signatures of past pathogen exposure could be identified by cataloging public T cell receptors. To study patterns of TCR occurrence, a later analysis re-analyzed previously published TCR beta repertoires from 666 donors and added high-resolution HLA genotyping. Among roughly 400 genotyped donors of the cohort, an average of around 250,000 unique TCR beta nucleotide sequences was sequenced per donor, of which about 18% were non-productive. Using immunosequencing, the study profiled T cell repertoires from some 670 subjects and related those repertoires to cytomegalovirus serostatus. Of the approximately 400 genotyped donors, 65% to 90% fell in the genetic ancestry cluster associated with self-reported Caucasian donors. An earlier analysis of nearly 600 of the donors applied high-throughput TCR beta sequencing to assess whether each TCR beta V gene segment acted as functional or pseudogenic. About five DR-DQ haplotypes were treated as single units for association and clustering because of strong linkage in the cohort. Every repertoire in the discovery cohort had been generated on one and the same sequencing platform. Approximately 310 gigabases of sequencing data and around 90 million unique TCR sequences made up an early release that covered approximately 620 HLA-typed donors. A separate validation cohort of roughly 110 different subjects was used in addition to the 666-subject first cohort. High-throughput TCR immunosequencing, statistical association of individual TCRs with disease status, and machine learning were combined to predict cytomegalovirus infection status. Genome-wide SNP genotypes for about 60% of the roughly 670 donors were used in a later genetic analysis, which treated that subset as a discovery cohort.

The library was built by means of the immunoSEQ multiplex PCR assay. For the multiplex PCR, a mixture combining 60 forward primers for TCR Vbeta segments and 13 reverse primers for TCR Jbeta segments was used. Amplification of the CDR3 region of rearranged TCR beta genes was performed with a multiplex PCR assay on genomic DNA. Amplified TCR beta libraries were sequenced as 87-base-pair reads on the Illumina HiSeq System. The authors' pipeline ran thus. A later analysis counted 75 million to 100 million unique TCR beta chains across the 690 or so repertoires, and some 11 million of these chains were shared by at least two donors. To remove PCR and sequencing errors, raw reads were error-corrected and collapsed into unique sequences using a nearest-neighbor algorithm that merged closely related sequences. Alignment of CDR3 sequences to IMGT reference sequences was used to assign V, D and J gene segments. For a sequence to be retained, a match of at least six nucleotides was required to both a V gene segment and a J gene segment. Rearrangements were classified as productive when the CDR3 lacked stop codons and remained in frame with V and J, and all other rearrangements were classified as non-productive. Following IMGT convention, CDR3 was defined as the stretch from the second conserved V-encoded cysteine up to the conserved J-encoded phenylalanine. The earlier analysis of about 530 of the donors excluded any sequence lacking an unambiguous match to a single V gene segment. An earlier analysis of fewer than 750 of the donors classified V segments as functional when productive rearrangements were above 56.7% and as segregating when the standard deviation between donors was above 5%. To diagnose cytomegalovirus status from the catalog of TCR beta chain sequences, a statistical classification framework was built. In a later analysis, V and J genes were assigned by comparing TCR nucleotide sequences against IMGT/GENE-DB human TR gene sequences. Using the TCRdist pipeline, a later analysis assigned CDR3 sequences along with most-parsimonious VDJ recombination scenarios. In a later analysis, each TCR beta chain was defined by its CDR3 amino acid sequence together with its V-gene family, and reads lacking a unique V-gene family were excluded. To address suspected cross-contamination and a sequencing artifact, a later analysis removed roughly 580 highly shared, low-generation-probability nucleotide sequences. In a later analysis, a clonal expansion index for each public chain was calculated from normalized within-repertoire ranks of inferred template counts. Generation probabilities in a later analysis came from a VDJ recombination model fitted to out-of-frame rearrangements, and those results were checked against IGoR. Hypergeometric tests were used in a later analysis to score TCR-TCR, TCR-HLA and TCR-CMV co-occurrence, with a repertoire-size bias correction applied to the TCR pairs. False discovery rates were estimated in a later analysis by permuting HLA or CMV assignments 20 times. In a later analysis, co-occurring TCRs were grouped using DBSCAN, and TCRdist sequence similarity was added for clustering within HLA-allele-positive subsets. Repertoires with fewer than 30,000 or more than 120,000 public chains, plus five repertoires with anomalous nucleotide sharing, were excluded from co-occurrence clustering. TCRdb holds this immuneACCESS table with in-frame rearrangements only. Some clones are missing; in checked studies, unresolved V genes explain under half, and the rest has no known cause. V and J calls and clone size come straight from that table; D and trimming were deduced from the DNA. The sample records some 140,000 clones, around three quarters of which are singletons. Clones ranked in the top ten supply roughly 4.2% of the sample.

Reading the germline V gene gives CDR1 MDHEN and CDR2 SYDVKM. The CDR3, from cysteine to phenylalanine, totals 14 residues. CDR3 DNA is the only sequence kept; it has 42 bases, read in frame from the first base. Compared with germline, V lacks 6 bases and J lacks 7 bases; bases without a gene match: 9. Here is what the overall study found, with its caveats: The sequencing pipeline was judged likely to have produced a cluster of highly shared sequence variants as a technical artifact. Sequencing depth was assumed to be roughly uniform across donors in the presence/absence analyses, though that assumption may not hold. Because the 87-base-pair reads could not distinguish some IMGT-functional V segments, including TRBV6-2 and TRBV6-3, those segments were excluded. Most TCR sequences were seen in very few donors, while some public TCRs were found in many individuals. The cohort was sequenced for TCR beta chains only, and without alpha or paired-chain data the features that could be detected were limited. In a later analysis, HLA-associated TCR beta chains showed more clonal expansion and lower generation probabilities than non-associated chains that were equally common. Assigning TCR associations to individual alleles was difficult when HLA alleles, especially DR and DQ, strongly co-occurred. In a later analysis, the rate of TCR association differed among HLA loci, with DRB1 alleles having the most associated TCRs and HLA-C alleles having the fewest. The authors suggested that the approach could potentially be generalized to other disease states and immunological phenotypes. A further reported finding was that TCR beta sequences accurately predicted the HLA-A and HLA-B alleles for most subjects in the first cohort. A later analysis reported that several top co-occurrence clusters appeared linked to parvovirus B19, influenza, CMV and Epstein-Barr virus. A later genetic analysis reported fewer N-insertions in productive TCRs among donors in an Asian-associated ancestry cluster than the approximately 700-donor mean. CMV serostatus was the only immune exposure information available for the cohort. In a later analysis, most CMV-associated TCR beta chains were found to appear HLA-restricted, with HLA associations seemingly driven largely by CMV exposure. A later analysis associated approximately 17,000 TCR beta sequences with specific HLA alleles at a false discovery rate of 0.05. A later genetic analysis associated a missense DCLRE1C variant with V-gene and J-gene trimming of TCR beta chains, and an independent cohort replicated the association. Correlated functional status among segregating V segments might be attributable to linkage disequilibrium, but an unknown experimental factor could not be ruled out. HLA typing was unavailable for some donors at each locus, so association tests used only the typed subset. In an earlier analysis of more than 450 of the donors, most TCR beta V segments were observed in productive rearrangements about 87% or about 30% of the time, broadly matching IMGT annotations. A total of fewer than 200 TCR beta chains were listed by the study as associated with cytomegalovirus. In both the original and validation cohorts, the classifier was reported to diagnose cytomegalovirus status with high specificity and sensitivity. A few of the identified cytomegalovirus-associated TCR beta chains were confirmed in vitro to be specific for cytomegalovirus antigens. About 15 rarely observed V segments, including chromosome 9 orphons, were excluded from the earlier analysis of about 500 of the donors because counts were too low.

The cohort consisted of 666 healthy bone marrow donors. All cohort members were sampled while nominally healthy, although unrecorded immune exposures were likely present. The donor tested CMV seronegative, placing the donor among the 350 or so seronegative members of the cohort. A peripheral blood sample was provided by each donor, and peripheral blood mononuclear cells were used for TCR beta sequencing. Genomic DNA was extracted from the blood cell samples with the Qiagen DNeasy Blood Extraction Kit. This clonotype was obtained from a woman in her forties in good health and CMV-seronegative. In this chain, TRBV28 is recombined with TRBJ2-3; TRBD2 lines up with 8 middle nucleotides. The material sequenced was PBMCs. CDR3 protein: CASSLSGGGYTQYF. The nucleotide sequence reads as follows: TGTGCCAGCAGCCTCTCGGGGGGGGGATATACGCAGTATTTT.